The rows below give T cell receptor beta chains drawn from one sample of a study. TCRdb redid the calling of the 5' RACE reads with MiXCR, one entry per CDR3 protein. The sample comprises 5,600 or so distinct CDR3 sequences, roughly three fifths of which are singletons, and 12% rests with the top ten. Sequencing was carried out using naive CD4+ T cells sorted from blood. The receptors shown here come from a female donor with breast cancer. Each CDR3 is given with its conserved first and last residue. A D gene is named only where the DNA matches it firmly. Clone size is shown for a subset of rows, as once, few, many or a class of expanded clone.

abundance | j_gene | v_gene | d_gene | CDR3nt | CDR3aa
. | TRBJ2-3 | TRBV7-9 | . | TGTGCCAGCAGCTATTCTGGAGATACGCAGTATTTT | CASSYSGDTQYF
few | TRBJ2-5 | TRBV4-2 | TRBD2 | TGTGCCAGCAGCCCAACGGGACTAGCGGAAGAGACCCAGTACTTC | CASSPTGLAEETQYF
few | TRBJ2-3 | TRBV4-3 | TRBD2 | TGCGCCAGCAGCCAAAGATTCTTTAGCGGGAGGGAGGCAGATACGCAGTATTTT | CASSQRFFSGREADTQYF
. | TRBJ2-7 | TRBV20-1 | TRBD2 | TGCAGTGCTAGACTACTAGCGGGGGACTACGAGCAGTACTTC | CSARLLAGDYEQYF
. | TRBJ2-1 | TRBV7-6 | TRBD2 | TGTGTCAGCAGCTTAGAATTAGCGGGAGGCATCAATGAGCAGTTCTTC | CVSSLELAGGINEQFF
. | TRBJ2-3 | TRBV29-1 | TRBD2 | TGCAGCCTTCAGCGGGGGATCCTTAGCACAGATACGCAGTATTTT | CSLQRGILSTDTQYF
few | TRBJ2-1 | TRBV24-1 | TRBD1 | TGTGCCACCTCTACAGGGGGTTTTGACCTGTCCTACAATGAGCAGTTCTTC | CATSTGGFDLSYNEQFF
. | TRBJ2-7 | TRBV20-1 | TRBD2 | TGCAGTGCTAGAGGGACTAGCGGGAGGTGGTACGAGCAGTACTTC | CSARGTSGRWYEQYF
. | TRBJ1-1 | TRBV7-9 | . | TGTGCCAGCAGCTCCGGGCTTAGGGAAGCTTTCTTT | CASSSGLREAFF
few | TRBJ2-1 | TRBV12-3/TRBV12-4 | TRBD2 | TGTGCCAGCAGTTTACCCTCTCGACTAGCGGGAAGGGAAGATGAGCAGTTCTTC | CASSLPSRLAGREDEQFF
. | TRBJ2-3 | TRBV27 | TRBD2 | TGTGCCAGCGGATACCTTGGGACTAGCGGGAGGGGCACAGATACGCAGTATTTT | CASGYLGTSGRGTDTQYF
. | TRBJ2-2 | TRBV6-6 | TRBD2 | TGTGCCAGCAGAACACCGGGACTAGCGGGATCCGGGGAGCTGGTTTTT | CASRTPGLAGSGELVF
. | TRBJ2-4 | TRBV7-2 | TRBD2 | TGTGCCAGCAGCTTAGAGGTCTCCGCGGGAGTTAGGTACTTC | CASSLEVSAGVRYF
. | TRBJ1-5 | TRBV12-3/TRBV12-4 | TRBD1 | TGTGCCAGCAGCTTCCCTCCGGGACAGAGATCCAATCAGCCCCAGCATTTT | CASSFPPGQRSNQPQHF
. | TRBJ2-3 | TRBV20-1 | TRBD2 | TGCAGTGCTAGCCAACTAGCGGGAGCCGAAACGCAGTATTTT | CSASQLAGAETQYF
. | TRBJ1-1 | TRBV4-3 | . | TGCGCCAGCAGCCAAGGATCGGCAATGAACACTGAAGCTTTCTTT | CASSQGSAMNTEAFF
. | TRBJ1-2 | TRBV20-1 | TRBD1 | TGCAGTGCTAGAGAACGGGACAGGGCCCTAGGCTACACCTTC | CSARERDRALGYTF
once | TRBJ1-1 | TRBV12-3/TRBV12-4 | . | TGTGCCAGCAGTTTAGTGAACACTGAATCTTTCTTT | CASSLVNTESFF
few | TRBJ1-2 | TRBV28 | TRBD1 | TGTGCCAGCAGGGACAGGGTTCGCGGCTACACCTTC | CASRDRVRGYTF
. | TRBJ1-1 | TRBV7-3 | . | TGTGCCAGCAGCACGGGACACGCGAACACTGAAGCTTTCTTT | CASSTGHANTEAFF
. | TRBJ2-1 | TRBV7-2 | TRBD2 | TGTGCCAGCAGCGCGGCTAGCGGGAGGGATGAGCAGTTCTTC | CASSAASGRDEQFF
once | TRBJ2-7 | TRBV20-1 | . | TGCAGTGCTCGCCGGGACGGAGGTCTCGACGAGCAGTGCTTC | CSARRDGGLDEQCF
. | TRBJ2-5 | TRBV18 | TRBD2 | TGTGCCAGCTCAACCCGGACTAGCGGGAGCACCCAGTACTTC | CASSTRTSGSTQYF
once | TRBJ2-3 | TRBV28 | TRBD1 | TGTGCCAGCAGTTTTGGGACAGGGATGTGGACAGATACGCAGTATTTT | CASSFGTGMWTDTQYF
. | TRBJ1-1 | TRBV30 | . | TGTGCCTGGTATATGAACACTGAAGCTTTCTTT | CAWYMNTEAFF
once | TRBJ1-4 | TRBV5-1 | TRBD1 | TGCGCCAGCAGCTTGGTAGCAGGGGGTTGGAACGAAAAACTGTTTTTT | CASSLVAGGWNEKLFF
few | TRBJ2-5 | TRBV29-1 | . | TGCAGCGTTGCTCCGAACAGAAACCAAGAGACCCAGTACTTC | CSVAPNRNQETQYF
. | TRBJ2-1 | TRBV12-3/TRBV12-4 | . | TGTGCCAGCAGTTTCAGATATGAGGGGAATGAGCAGTTCTTC | CASSFRYEGNEQFF
once | TRBJ2-2 | TRBV20-1 | . | TGCAGTGCTAGAGAGAATGGAGCGAACACCGGGGAGCTGTTTTTT | CSARENGANTGELFF
. | TRBJ1-2 | TRBV20-1 | TRBD1 | TGCAGTGCTAGGAGACAGGGGCTGGACTATGGCTACACCTTC | CSARRQGLDYGYTF
. | TRBJ2-1 | TRBV28 | . | TGTGCCAGCAGTCCCCCCAGGGTCAACAGTTTCTTC | CASSPPRVNSFF
. | TRBJ2-7 | TRBV10-3 | . | TGTGCCATCAGTGAAACTAGGGACTCCTACGAGCAGTACTTC | CAISETRDSYEQYF
. | TRBJ2-1 | TRBV7-9 | . | TGTGCCAGCAGCCTAGCGTCCCAAGGGAATGAGCAGTTCTTC | CASSLASQGNEQFF
few | TRBJ2-1 | TRBV6-5 | . | TGTGCCAGCAGTTTCACGACGGCGATGAGGGAGCAGTTCTTC | CASSFTTAMREQFF
. | TRBJ2-5 | TRBV18 | . | TGTGCCAGCTCACCCTACCGAGAGACCCAGTACTTC | CASSPYRETQYF
. | TRBJ1-2 | TRBV20-1 | . | TGCAGTGCTACGATGACGGTTAACTATGGCTACACCTTC | CSATMTVNYGYTF
once | TRBJ1-6 | TRBV12-3/TRBV12-4 | . | TGTGCCAGCAGTACCAACCATAATTCACCCCTCCACTTT | CASSTNHNSPLHF
few | TRBJ2-7 | TRBV10-3 | TRBD1 | TGTGCCATCAGTAGGACAGGGGTTCTCAACGAGCAGTACTTC | CAISRTGVLNEQYF
. | TRBJ1-5 | TRBV7-6 | TRBD1 | TGTGCCAGCAGCGTGGGATACAGGGGAGGCAATCAGCCCCAGCATTTT | CASSVGYRGGNQPQHF
. | TRBJ2-1 | TRBV6-4 | TRBD2 | TGTGCCAGCAGTGAAGGGACTAGTTACAATGAGCAGTTCTTC | CASSEGTSYNEQFF
. | TRBJ2-2 | TRBV20-1 | TRBD2 | TGCAGTGCTGCCCCCCCGACTAGCTCGAGGGGTTCCGGGGAGCTGTTTTTT | CSAAPPTSSRGSGELFF